These T cell receptor beta chains were read from a single sample in a study of blood T cell repertoires in COVID-19. Using immunoSEQ multiplex PCR, the repertoire was profiled, and TCRdb retains in-frame clones only, with some absent. The sample includes around 150,000 clones, roughly 85% of them seen just once. The sample was peripheral blood. Every receptor here comes from a human donor with acute or convalescent COVID-19. The donor label of this sample is uncertain. Both conserved end residues are part of each CDR3. D genes are given only for firm matches. Clone sizes are given selectively: once, few, many, or a class where the clone is expanded.

clone_size: -
j_call: TRBJ1-6
d_call: -
v_call: TRBV19
cdr3_nt: TGTGCCAGTAGTCTCAGGGGTGGTGGTAATTCACCCCTCCACTTT
cdr3_aa: CASSLRGGGNSPLHF

clone_size: -
j_call: TRBJ2-1
d_call: -
v_call: TRBV27
cdr3_nt: TGTGCCACCCAGGTTACCAATGAGCAGTTCTTC
cdr3_aa: CATQVTNEQFF

clone_size: -
j_call: TRBJ1-5
d_call: TRBD1
v_call: TRBV29-1
cdr3_nt: TGCAGCGTTGTATTAACAGGGGGCCGCGATCAGCCCCAGCATTTT
cdr3_aa: CSVVLTGGRDQPQHF

clone_size: once
j_call: TRBJ2-7
d_call: TRBD1
v_call: TRBV9
cdr3_nt: TGTGCCAGCAGTCCGAACAGGGGGTTGTGGTACGAGCAGTACTTC
cdr3_aa: CASSPNRGLWYEQYF

clone_size: -
j_call: TRBJ1-4
d_call: TRBD1
v_call: TRBV18
cdr3_nt: TGTGCCAGCTCACCAGGACAGGGTATGGAAAAACTGTTTTTT
cdr3_aa: CASSPGQGMEKLFF

clone_size: -
j_call: TRBJ2-7
d_call: TRBD1
v_call: TRBV6-2/TRBV6-3
cdr3_nt: TGTGCCAGCAGTTACTCTTCGCGGACAGGGTCCTACGAGCAGTACTTC
cdr3_aa: CASSYSSRTGSYEQYF

clone_size: once
j_call: TRBJ2-5
d_call: TRBD1
v_call: TRBV7-6
cdr3_nt: TGTGCCAGCAGCGAAGTTGGGGACAGGGGTCGGGGGACCCAGTACTTC
cdr3_aa: CASSEVGDRGRGTQYF

clone_size: -
j_call: TRBJ1-6
d_call: TRBD1
v_call: TRBV2
cdr3_nt: TGTGCCAGCAGCTCCGGACAGGGGGGAAATTCACCCCTCCACTTT
cdr3_aa: CASSSGQGGNSPLHF

clone_size: -
j_call: TRBJ2-5
d_call: TRBD2
v_call: TRBV9
cdr3_nt: TGTGCCAGCAGCCCCCCAGCGGGGCGGGAGACCCAGTACTTC
cdr3_aa: CASSPPAGRETQYF

clone_size: -
j_call: TRBJ2-3
d_call: -
v_call: TRBV19
cdr3_nt: TGTGCCAGTTCCCTAGGGCCAGGAGGGGATACGCAGTATTTT
cdr3_aa: CASSLGPGGDTQYF

clone_size: few
j_call: TRBJ1-4
d_call: -
v_call: TRBV21-1
cdr3_nt: TGTGCCAGCAGCAAAGGGGTAGGGGAAAGGCTTAATGAAAAACTGTTTTTT
cdr3_aa: CASSKGVGERLNEKLFF

clone_size: -
j_call: TRBJ1-6
d_call: -
v_call: TRBV11-2
cdr3_nt: TGTGCCAGCAGCTCGACAGGTTTTAATTCACCCCTCCACTTT
cdr3_aa: CASSSTGFNSPLHF

clone_size: -
j_call: TRBJ1-2
d_call: TRBD1
v_call: TRBV27
cdr3_nt: TGTGCCAGCAGTTTATCCAGGGGGGTCTATGGCTACACCTTC
cdr3_aa: CASSLSRGVYGYTF

clone_size: -
j_call: TRBJ2-7
d_call: TRBD1
v_call: TRBV6-5
cdr3_nt: TGTGCCAGCAGTTACGACAGGGGTTCCTCCTACGAGCAGTACTTC
cdr3_aa: CASSYDRGSSYEQYF

clone_size: -
j_call: TRBJ1-5
d_call: -
v_call: TRBV5-1
cdr3_nt: TGCGCCAGCAGCCTGGATGGGGCTGGCAATCAGCCCCAGCATTTT
cdr3_aa: CASSLDGAGNQPQHF

clone_size: once
j_call: TRBJ1-2
d_call: -
v_call: TRBV5-5
cdr3_nt: TGTGCCAGCAGCTCGTATGGGGGCGTGAACTATGGCTACACCTTC
cdr3_aa: CASSSYGGVNYGYTF

clone_size: -
j_call: TRBJ1-5
d_call: TRBD1
v_call: TRBV2
cdr3_nt: TGTGCCAGCAGTCTAGGACAGGGGCCGGATATGCCCCAGCATTTT
cdr3_aa: CASSLGQGPDMPQHF

clone_size: -
j_call: TRBJ2-2
d_call: -
v_call: TRBV2
cdr3_nt: TGTGCCAGCAGCCTTAACCTAGACAGCTGGAACACCGGGGAGCTGTTTTTT
cdr3_aa: CASSLNLDSWNTGELFF

clone_size: -
j_call: TRBJ1-6
d_call: TRBD1
v_call: TRBV14
cdr3_nt: TGTGCCAGCAGCCCACTTAAAGGGGGACAGGGTGGTTCACCCCTCCACTTT
cdr3_aa: CASSPLKGGQGGSPLHF

clone_size: -
j_call: TRBJ1-2
d_call: TRBD1
v_call: TRBV30
cdr3_nt: TGTGCCGTAACGGGACAGGGTAAAATATATGGCTACACCTTC
cdr3_aa: CAVTGQGKIYGYTF

clone_size: -
j_call: TRBJ1-2
d_call: -
v_call: TRBV2
cdr3_nt: TGTGCCAGCCGACTTGCCGTATTACTCTATGGCTACACCTTC
cdr3_aa: CASRLAVLLYGYTF

clone_size: -
j_call: TRBJ2-1
d_call: TRBD1
v_call: TRBV5-6
cdr3_nt: TGTGCCAGCAGCGGACCGACAGGGGGAAAGAATGAGCAGTTCTTC
cdr3_aa: CASSGPTGGKNEQFF

clone_size: -
j_call: TRBJ1-2
d_call: -
v_call: TRBV12-3/TRBV12-4
cdr3_nt: TGTGCCAGCAGTTCGGAGAGGGGGTATGGCTACACCTTC
cdr3_aa: CASSSERGYGYTF

clone_size: -
j_call: TRBJ2-7
d_call: TRBD2
v_call: TRBV27
cdr3_nt: TGTGCCAGCAGTTTAAGACCAGCGGGGGTCCCCTCCTACGAGCAGTACTTC
cdr3_aa: CASSLRPAGVPSYEQYF

clone_size: -
j_call: TRBJ1-1
d_call: TRBD1
v_call: TRBV14
cdr3_nt: TGTGCCAGCAGCTTTAACAGGGGGCTTAGGGCTTTCTTT
cdr3_aa: CASSFNRGLRAFF

clone_size: -
j_call: TRBJ1-2
d_call: -
v_call: TRBV4-1
cdr3_nt: TGCGCCAGCAGCCAATGGCTGGATGGGAGCTCTAACTATGGCTACACCTTC
cdr3_aa: CASSQWLDGSSNYGYTF

clone_size: -
j_call: TRBJ2-5
d_call: TRBD1
v_call: TRBV20-1
cdr3_nt: TGCAGGGCGGACAGGGGGGAGACCCAGTACTTC
cdr3_aa: CRADRGETQYF

clone_size: -
j_call: TRBJ1-2
d_call: TRBD1
v_call: TRBV6-6
cdr3_nt: TGTGCCAGCAGCCGACAGGGGGCAGAGGGCTACACCTTC
cdr3_aa: CASSRQGAEGYTF

clone_size: once
j_call: TRBJ2-5
d_call: TRBD1
v_call: TRBV5-1
cdr3_nt: TGCGCCAGCAGATTTGGACAGGGGATGAGGCAAGAGACCCAGTACTTC
cdr3_aa: CASRFGQGMRQETQYF

clone_size: few
j_call: TRBJ1-4
d_call: -
v_call: TRBV7-2
cdr3_nt: TGTGCCAGCAGCCGGGGGAGGCTAAATGAAAAACTGTTTTTT
cdr3_aa: CASSRGRLNEKLFF

clone_size: -
j_call: TRBJ1-2
d_call: -
v_call: TRBV6-5
cdr3_nt: TGTGCCAGCAGTTATGGCCAGGGGCTCCTTAACTATGGCTACACCTTC
cdr3_aa: CASSYGQGLLNYGYTF

clone_size: -
j_call: TRBJ1-1
d_call: TRBD1
v_call: TRBV2
cdr3_nt: TGTGCCAACGCCTTGGGACAGGGGGCGCAAGCTTTCTTT
cdr3_aa: CANALGQGAQAFF

clone_size: -
j_call: TRBJ2-1
d_call: TRBD2
v_call: TRBV6-5
cdr3_nt: TGTGCCAGCAGAACTACGGGACTAGGACACAATGAGCAGTTCTTC
cdr3_aa: CASRTTGLGHNEQFF

clone_size: -
j_call: TRBJ2-3
d_call: -
v_call: TRBV7-8
cdr3_nt: TGTGCCAGCAGCCCTCTCTCGAACTTCCCCGTCACAGATACGCAGTATTTT
cdr3_aa: CASSPLSNFPVTDTQYF

clone_size: -
j_call: TRBJ2-3
d_call: -
v_call: TRBV2
cdr3_nt: TGTGCCAGCAATATCCGGGGTAGCACAGATACGCAGTATTTT
cdr3_aa: CASNIRGSTDTQYF

clone_size: -
j_call: TRBJ2-7
d_call: -
v_call: TRBV30
cdr3_nt: TGTGCCTGGAGTGTAAGGGACACCGGGGAGCAGTACTTC
cdr3_aa: CAWSVRDTGEQYF

clone_size: -
j_call: TRBJ1-2
d_call: -
v_call: TRBV19
cdr3_nt: TGTGCCTGCGATTCAGGGAGGGATGGCTACACCTTC
cdr3_aa: CACDSGRDGYTF

clone_size: -
j_call: TRBJ1-5
d_call: -
v_call: TRBV4-1
cdr3_nt: TGCGCCAGCAGCCATCAGGTGGCAGAAGGTCAGCCCCAGCATTTT
cdr3_aa: CASSHQVAEGQPQHF

clone_size: -
j_call: TRBJ2-1
d_call: -
v_call: TRBV3-1/TRBV3-2
cdr3_nt: TGTGCCAGCAGCCCTTCACAGGGTTCCCCCTCCTACAATGAGCAGTTCTTC
cdr3_aa: CASSPSQGSPSYNEQFF

clone_size: -
j_call: TRBJ1-5
d_call: -
v_call: TRBV2
cdr3_nt: TGTGCCAGCAGTATTGGAGAGGGAATCGGGCCCCAGCATTTT
cdr3_aa: CASSIGEGIGPQHF

clone_size: -
j_call: TRBJ1-1
d_call: -
v_call: TRBV2
cdr3_nt: TGTGCCAGCAGTGAACGGGGGGGGAACACTGAAGCTTTCTTT
cdr3_aa: CASSERGGNTEAFF